The 22 T cell receptor beta chains below come from one sample, sequenced in a study of T cells after yellow fever vaccination. TCRdb re-called the 5' RACE reads through MiXCR, storing one row per CDR3 protein. Found here are about 50,000 distinct CDR3 sequences, 7.4% of them singletons; the top ten hold 28%. The sample in question was CD8+ T cells sorted from PBMCs, obtained less than 16 days after the first yellow fever vaccination. These receptors originate from a man aged 18 to 35 who received the YFV17D yellow fever vaccine.

This clonotype was detected a few times. The rearrangement links TRBV7-2 to TRBJ2-7; a weak D match, TRBD2 (6 bases). The CDR3 runs to 14 residues. Trimming left V 4 bases short and J 2 bases short, with 12 bases between. The germline CDR1 and CDR2 sequences are SGHTA and FQGNSA. The CDR3 DNA sequence: TGTGCCAGCAGCTCCTCCGGGACTCCCTACGAGCAGTACGTC. This translates into CASSSSGTPYEQYV.

This clonotype was counted many times. The genes are TRBV4-1 and TRBJ2-1; the D is unclear. The CDR3 has 16 amino acids. In germline, CDR1 is MGHRA, CDR2 YSYEKL. Trimming cost V 4 bases and J 2 bases, with 15 bases left between them. This chain's CDR3 is CASSRAPAETYNEQFF. CDR3 coding DNA: TGCGCCAGCAGCCGGGCCCCGGCAGAGACCTACAATGAGCAGTTCTTC.

This clonotype was recorded at least ten times. The V gene is TRBV4-2, the J gene TRBJ1-1; 8 bases are shared with TRBD1. V lost 4 bases, J lost 1 base, and 11 bases stayed unmatched. The length of the CDR3 is 17 residues. CDR1 is LGHNA, CDR2 YNFKEQ, per germline. CDR3 sequence (DNA): TGTGCCAGCAGCCCTATATCAGGGGGGACAGGGAACACTGAAGCTTTCTTT. As protein: CASSPISGGTGNTEAFF.

This clonotype was counted ten times or more. The V gene is TRBV7-2, the J gene TRBJ2-2; the D gene is possibly TRBD2 (6 bases). This CDR3 region has 16 residues. Trimming removed 4 bases at V and 4 bases at J, with 16 bases between. CDR1 is SGHTA and CDR2 is FQGNSA in the germline V gene. CDR3 in amino acids: CASSSLGGEITGELFF. The CDR3 region has the DNA TGTGCCAGCAGCTCCCTGGGGGGAGAAATCACCGGGGAGCTGTTTTTT.

A word on this clonotype: One end of the junction fails to match germline, which may point to a read error. This chain links TRBV7-3 with TRBJ1-2; a weak D match, TRBD1 (6 bases). Germline loops: CDR1 SGHTA, CDR2 FQGTGA. The CDR3 covers 13 residues. The CDR3: CASSLDTGYGYPF. CDR3 sequence (DNA): TGTGCCAGCAGCTTAGATACAGGGTATGGCTACCCCTTC.

This clonotype was detected ten times or more. The chain uses TRBV10-2 and TRBJ2-1, with 7 positions matching TRBD1. CDR3 length: 13 residues. Germline trimming cut 6 bases from V and 3 bases from J; bases unmatched to any gene: 2. Germline CDR1 WSHSY, CDR2 SAAADI. CDR3 amino acids: CASRTGFYNEQFF. In DNA, the CDR3 is TGCGCCAGCAGGACAGGGTTCTACAATGAGCAGTTCTTC.

This clonotype has at least ten counts. The chain combines TRBV9 with TRBJ2-7; 7 bases map to TRBD1. The germline V gene has CDR1 SGDLS and CDR2 YYNGEE. The CDR3 totals 13 residues. The ends lost 2 bases at V and 7 bases at J; junction bases unmatched: 6. CDR3 region: CASSVTGVSEQYV. The CDR3 DNA reads as TGTGCCAGCAGCGTTACAGGGGTCTCTGAGCAGTACGTC.

This chain links TRBV23-1 with TRBJ2-7; 9 nucleotides line up with TRBD1. TRBV23-1 falls under the ORF class, with uncertain function. The ends lost 4 bases at V and 5 bases at J; junction bases unmatched: 6. The CDR3 is 14 residues long. The CDR3 loop reads CASSPPGQGNEQYV. In nucleotides, the CDR3 is TGCGCCAGCAGTCCGCCGGGACAGGGAAACGAGCAGTACGTC.

Of note for this clonotype: It may be a read error: a sequence one base away is much more abundant. The chain carries TRBV4-1 and TRBJ1-4; D gene ambiguous. From germline, CDR1 is MGHRA and CDR2 YSYEKL. Trimming took off 0 bases at V and 11 bases at J, with 22 bases between the two ends. The CDR3 runs 17 residues. The CDR3 sequence is CASSQEGLVGSKDKLFF. DNA for the CDR3: TGCGCCAGCAGCCAAGAAGGGTTAGTGGGCAGTAAAGACAAACTGTTTTTT.

This clonotype showed up many times. The chain carries TRBV27 and TRBJ2-5, with TRBD1 as a possible D gene (6 bases). CDR1 is MNHEY, CDR2 SMNVEV, per germline (reference sequence). The CDR3 length is 15 residues. With 5 bases removed from V and 0 bases from J, the gap between germline ends came to 13 bases. CDR3 loop: CASSPGTPYQETQYF. CDR3 sequence (DNA): TGTGCCAGCAGTCCGGGGACACCTTACCAAGAGACCCAGTACTTC.

This clonotype was seen repeatedly, ten times or more. The genes are TRBV4-2 and TRBJ2-3, with 13 bases that match TRBD2. In germline, CDR1 is LGHNA, CDR2 YNFKEQ. This CDR3 has 16 residues. V lost 0 bases to trimming and J lost 4 bases; unmatched junction nucleotides: 1. DNA for the CDR3: TGTGCCAGCAGCCAAGATGGGACTAGCGGGGCAGATACGCAGTATTTT. This translates into CASSQDGTSGADTQYF.

This clonotype was detected ten times or more. The J gene is TRBJ2-2, the V gene TRBV5-1; D not certain. Trimming cost V 4 bases and J 7 bases, with 20 bases left between them. This CDR3 has 16 residues. Germline assignment: CDR1 SGHRS and CDR2 YFSETQ. The CDR3 sequence: CASSPPLGIIDGELFF. The CDR3 nucleotides are TGCGCCAGCAGCCCGCCGTTGGGGATAATCGACGGGGAGCTGTTTTTT.

This clonotype was observed many times. The chain recombines TRBV7-2 with TRBJ1-1; D remains unclear. Trimming took 4 bases from V and 4 from J, leaving 4 bases between them. The length of the CDR3 is 11 residues. Germline lookup yields CDR1 SGHTA and CDR2 FQGNSA. CDR3 in DNA: TGTGCCAGCAGCTCGTTCACTGAAGCTTTCTTT. Its translation: CASSSFTEAFF.

This rearrangement joins TRBV27 to TRBJ2-7; TRBD1 matches at 9 bases. CDR3 length: 14 residues. With V trimmed by 8 bases and J by 2 bases, 7 bases remained unmatched. Germline CDR1 is MNHEY and CDR2 is SMNVEV (reference sequence). In nucleotides, the CDR3 is TGTGCCAGCGGCCCGGGGACAGGGCCCTACGAGCAGTACTTC. Its translation is CASGPGTGPYEQYF.

This clonotype appeared a few times. The rearrangement links TRBV6-1 to TRBJ2-5; 9 bases agree with TRBD2. The CDR3 loop spans 15 amino acids. Germline-derived CDR1 and CDR2 are MNHNS and SASEGT. With 6 bases clipped from V and 3 bases from J, the junction kept 8 bases outside the gene matches. CDR3 amino acids: CASSRIAGEEETQYF. For the CDR3, the DNA is TGTGCCAGCAGCCGGATAGCGGGGGAGGAAGAGACCCAGTACTTC.

At least ten counts were recorded for this clonotype. The chain links TRBV6-5 to TRBJ1-5, with 7 nucleotides matching TRBD1. V lost 5 bases, J lost 4 bases, and 14 bases stayed unmatched. This CDR3 comprises 17 residues. Per germline, CDR1 MNHEY and CDR2 SVGAGI. The chain's CDR3 is CASSPGGQETKNQPQHF. CDR3 nucleotide sequence: TGTGCCAGCAGTCCTGGCGGACAGGAGACGAAAAATCAGCCCCAGCATTTT.

This clonotype was recorded many times. The rearrangement joins TRBV12-5 to TRBJ2-7, with 15 bases matching TRBD2. The V gene end was trimmed by 4 bases and the J gene end by 6 bases; junction bases not matched to a gene: 4. CDR1 is LGHNT and CDR2 is FRNRAP in the germline V gene. The CDR3 is 15 residues long. CDR3 protein: CASGSGTSGGIEQYF. CDR3 bases: TGTGCTAGTGGTTCCGGGACTAGCGGGGGGATCGAGCAGTACTTC.

This clonotype was counted ten times or more. The genes are TRBV11-2 and TRBJ2-7; D is unclear. The CDR3 totals 14 residues. The V gene lost 3 bases and the J gene lost 0 bases, with 9 bases spanning the gap. In germline, CDR1 is SGHAT, CDR2 FQNNGV. The CDR3 is CASSFRPSSYEQYF. For the CDR3, the DNA is TGTGCCAGCAGCTTCAGGCCGAGCTCCTACGAGCAGTACTTC.

This clonotype was seen at least ten times. The genes are TRBV7-2 and TRBJ2-1; D is unclear. This CDR3 has 12 residues. Germline V gene lookup returns CDR1 SGHTA and CDR2 FQGNSA. The V gene lost 7 bases and the J gene lost 8 bases, with 12 bases spanning the gap. The CDR3 loop reads CASNRLGDEQFF. The CDR3 nucleotides read TGTGCCAGCAACCGGCTGGGCGATGAGCAGTTCTTC.

This clonotype was counted between two and nine times. The chain has TRBV29-1 and TRBJ2-3; 7 bases agree with TRBD2. The CDR3 totals 15 residues. V dropped 4 bases and J dropped 2; count of bases not matched to a gene: 9. CDR1 is SQVTM and CDR2 is ANQGSEA in the germline V gene. The chain's CDR3 is CSVVPGEGSTDTQYF. The CDR3 DNA follows: TGCAGCGTTGTTCCCGGGGAGGGGTCCACAGATACGCAGTATTTT.

At least ten counts were recorded for this clonotype. The J gene is TRBJ1-1, the V gene TRBV9; D is ambiguous. The V gene's germline CDR1 is SGDLS and CDR2 YYNGEE. This CDR3 has 16 residues. V gave up 3 bases and J gave up 3 bases, with 18 bases separating them. The CDR3 loop is CASSDKTEIAYTEAFF. As DNA, the CDR3 is TGTGCCAGCAGCGACAAGACCGAAATAGCGTACACTGAAGCTTTCTTT. Using reference TRBV9 and TRBJ1-1 for the parts outside the CDR3, the full variable domain is DSGVTQTPKHLITATGQRVTLRCSPRSGDLSVYWYQQSLDQGLQFLIQYYNGEERAKGNILERFSAQQFPDLHSELNLSSLELGDSALYFCASSDKTEIAYTEAFFGQGTRLTVV.

This clonotype came up many times. The rearrangement uses TRBV5-5 and TRBJ1-1; 7 bases are shared with TRBD1. This CDR3 region has 16 residues. In germline, CDR1 is SGHKS, CDR2 YYEKEE (reference sequence). Trimming at V came to 4 bases and at J to 1 base, leaving 10 bases not matched to a gene. The CDR3 reads CASSRYTGVTNTEAFF. For the CDR3, the DNA is TGTGCCAGCAGCAGATATACAGGGGTGACGAACACTGAAGCTTTCTTT. The full variable domain, in which reference TRBV5-5 and TRBJ1-1 provide the parts outside the CDR3, is DAGVTQSPTHLIKTRGQQVTLRCSPISGHKSVSWYQQVLGQGPQFIFQYYEKEERGRGNFPDRFSARQFPNYSSELNVNALLLGDSALYLCASSRYTGVTNTEAFFGQGTRLTVV.